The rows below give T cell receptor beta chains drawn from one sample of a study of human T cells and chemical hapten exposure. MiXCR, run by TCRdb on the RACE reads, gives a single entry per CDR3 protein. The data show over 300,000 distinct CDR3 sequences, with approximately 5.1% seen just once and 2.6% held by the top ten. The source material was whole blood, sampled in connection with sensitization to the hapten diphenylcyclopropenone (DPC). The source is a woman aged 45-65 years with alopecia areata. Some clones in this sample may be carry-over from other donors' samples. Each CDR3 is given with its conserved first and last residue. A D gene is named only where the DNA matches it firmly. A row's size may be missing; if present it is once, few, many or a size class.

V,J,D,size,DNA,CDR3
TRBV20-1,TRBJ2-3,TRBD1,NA,TGCAGTGCTAGAGATCCACGACAGGGGCCCGGGCCAGATACGCAGTATTTT,CSARDPRQGPGPDTQYF
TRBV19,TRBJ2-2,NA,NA,TGTGCCAGTAGTATTACGAACACCGGGGAGCTGTTTTTT,CASSITNTGELFF
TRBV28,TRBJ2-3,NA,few,TGTGCCAGCAGTTTTGTGGACAGCAGGAATACGCAGTATTTT,CASSFVDSRNTQYF
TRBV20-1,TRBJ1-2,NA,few,TGCAGTGCTACCGGGACGGGGAGGGATGATGGCTACACCTTC,CSATGTGRDDGYTF
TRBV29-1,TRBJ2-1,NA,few,TGCAGCGACCGGACTTTAACCTACAATGAGCAGTTCTTC,CSDRTLTYNEQFF
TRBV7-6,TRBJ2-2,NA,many,TGTGCCAGCAGCTTCCGGGGACCTCCAACTACCGGGGAGCTGTTTTTT,CASSFRGPPTTGELFF
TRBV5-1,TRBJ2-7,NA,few,TGCGCCAGCAGCTTCCAGGGCGACGAGCAGTACTTC,CASSFQGDEQYF
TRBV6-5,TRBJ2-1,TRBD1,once,TGTGCCAGCAGGGGTGGGACAGAATTCAACAATGAGCAGTTCTTC,CASRGGTEFNNEQFF
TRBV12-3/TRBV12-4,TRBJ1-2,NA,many,TGTGCCAGCAGTTTCAATCATCTTAATGGCTACACCTTC,CASSFNHLNGYTF
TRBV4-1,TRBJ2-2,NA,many,TGCGCCAGCAGCCAAGGACCCTTGCAGGGCACCGGGGAGCTGTTTTTT,CASSQGPLQGTGELFF
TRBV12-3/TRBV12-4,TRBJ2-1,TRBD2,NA,TGTGCCAGCAGTCCCGGCGGGGGGGCCTGGTTCAATGAGCAGTTCTTC,CASSPGGGAWFNEQFF
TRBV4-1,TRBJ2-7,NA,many,TGCGCCAGCAGCCAAGTTTCAGGACAGAGGATCTACGAGCAGTACTTC,CASSQVSGQRIYEQYF
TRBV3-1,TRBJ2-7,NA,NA,TGTGCCAGCAGTCGACGGGGTGCCGAGCAGTACTTC,CASSRRGAEQYF
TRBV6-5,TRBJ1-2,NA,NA,TGTGCCAGCACCGGCGACAGATATGGCTACACCTTC,CASTGDRYGYTF
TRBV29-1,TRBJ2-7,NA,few,TGCAGCGTTGAAGATAAATGGGACGAGCAGTACTTC,CSVEDKWDEQYF
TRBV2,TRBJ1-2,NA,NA,TGTGCCAGCAGTGTAACCGGGACACGTACCCCCGGCTACACCTTC,CASSVTGTRTPGYTF
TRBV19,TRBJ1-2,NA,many,TGTGCCAGTAAGAATTTCCTCGGGGATCCCAACTATGGCTACACCTTC,CASKNFLGDPNYGYTF
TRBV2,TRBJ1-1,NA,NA,TGTGCCAGCAGTGAGGACCAGAGCACTGAAGCTTTCTTT,CASSEDQSTEAFF
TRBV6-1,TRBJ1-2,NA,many,TGTGCCAGCAGTGACCACCTCGGCCCAGCGGGGCTCTATGGCTACACCTTC,CASSDHLGPAGLYGYTF
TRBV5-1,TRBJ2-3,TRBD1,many,TGCGCCAGCAGCCCCGCCCTCTCGGGACAGTACACAGATACGCAGTATTTT,CASSPALSGQYTDTQYF
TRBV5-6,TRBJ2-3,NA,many,TGTGCCAGCAGCCTCGTAGGTCCCGATACGCAGTATTTT,CASSLVGPDTQYF
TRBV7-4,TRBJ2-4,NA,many,TGTGCCAGCAGCTTCGGGGATCTTTTCGTGACGAACATTCAGTACTTC,CASSFGDLFVTNIQYF
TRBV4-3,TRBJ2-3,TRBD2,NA,TGCGCCAGCAGCCACCGGCGGGGGTCGACAGATACGCAGTATTTT,CASSHRRGSTDTQYF
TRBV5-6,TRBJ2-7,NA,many,TGTGCCAGCAGCGGATGGGACTCCCGGAGGTACGAGCAGTACTTC,CASSGWDSRRYEQYF
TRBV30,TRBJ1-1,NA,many,TGTGCCTGGGGAGGGGACACTGAAGCTTTCTTT,CAWGGDTEAFF
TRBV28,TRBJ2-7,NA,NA,TGTGCCAGCAGTGGGGCCCTCGGATTTTACTTC,CASSGALGFYF
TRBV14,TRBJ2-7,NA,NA,TGTGCCAGCAGCCAACCAGGAACCCGGGAGCAGTACTTC,CASSQPGTREQYF
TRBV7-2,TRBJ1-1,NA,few,TGTGCCAGCAGCTTAAAGGGACTCGGAATTAGGGCTTTCTTT,CASSLKGLGIRAFF
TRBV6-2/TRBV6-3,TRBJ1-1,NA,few,TGTGCCAGCAGTTACTCGATTCGCCAGGACGGAAGGAACACTGAAGCTTTCTTT,CASSYSIRQDGRNTEAFF
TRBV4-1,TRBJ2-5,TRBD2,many,TGCGCCAGCAGCCAAGGTAGCGGGGAAGAGACCCAGTACTTC,CASSQGSGEETQYF
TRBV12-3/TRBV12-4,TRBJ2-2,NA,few,TGTGCCAGCAGTTTCGGAAGGGTCACCGGGGAGCTGTTTTTT,CASSFGRVTGELFF
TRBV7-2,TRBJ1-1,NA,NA,TGTGCCAGCAGCTCCGGCCTCTCGACTGAAGCTTTCTTT,CASSSGLSTEAFF
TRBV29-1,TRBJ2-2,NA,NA,TGCAGCGTTTCCCGGGAGACCGGGGAGCTGTTTTTT,CSVSRETGELFF
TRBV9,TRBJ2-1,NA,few,TGTGCCAGCAGCGCCGGCTTATCAGGCAATGAGCAGTTCTTC,CASSAGLSGNEQFF
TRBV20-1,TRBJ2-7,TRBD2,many,TGCAGTGCTAGGCCTGGGGGACTAGCGTTCGGAGAGCAGTACTTC,CSARPGGLAFGEQYF
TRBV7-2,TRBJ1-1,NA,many,TGTGCCAGCAGCTCCCCCCGGGCGGCCCAGAGGGACACTGAAGCTTTCTTT,CASSSPRAAQRDTEAFF
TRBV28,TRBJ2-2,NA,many,TGTGCCAGCAGTTTAGCGGGAAAAAGAGGGGAGCTGTTTTTT,CASSLAGKRGELFF
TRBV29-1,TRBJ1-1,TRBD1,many,TGCAGCGTTGGGGACAGGGGGAACACTGAAGCTTTCTTT,CSVGDRGNTEAFF